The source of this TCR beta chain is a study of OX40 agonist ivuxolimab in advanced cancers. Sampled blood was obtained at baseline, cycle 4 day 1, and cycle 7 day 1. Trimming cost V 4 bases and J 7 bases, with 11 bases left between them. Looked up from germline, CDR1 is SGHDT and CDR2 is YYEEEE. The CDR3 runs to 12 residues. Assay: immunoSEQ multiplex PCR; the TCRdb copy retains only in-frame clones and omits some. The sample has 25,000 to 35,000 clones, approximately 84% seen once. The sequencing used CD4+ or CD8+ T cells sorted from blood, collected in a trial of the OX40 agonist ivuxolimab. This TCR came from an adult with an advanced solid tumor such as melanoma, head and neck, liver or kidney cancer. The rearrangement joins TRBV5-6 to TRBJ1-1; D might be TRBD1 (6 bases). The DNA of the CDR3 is TGTGCCAGCAGCCCCGGGACAAGTGAAGCTTTCTTT. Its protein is CASSPGTSEAFF.